A single sample gave rise to the 26 T cell receptor beta chains below, sequenced in a study of Graves' ophthalmopathy and Graves' hyperthyroidism. The study amplified TCR beta CDR3 regions using RNA transcripts. In the first round, RT-PCR was carried out with HTBI primers, and a multiplex PCR formed the second round. TCRdb reprocessed the multiplex PCR reads with MiXCR, giving one entry per CDR3 protein. The data contain 300,000 to 450,000 distinct CDR3 sequences, roughly 15% of them seen just once; the ten biggest clones take up approximately 2.4%. What was sequenced was peripheral blood. These receptors came from an adult woman with stable Graves' hyperthyroidism.

In this sample, this clonotype turned up many times. One end of the junction fails to match germline, which may point to a read error. J is TRBJ1-5 and V is TRBV30; the D is unclear. This CDR3 is built from 12 residues. CDR1 and CDR2 from the germline V gene are GTSNPN and SVGIG (reference sequence). The CDR3: CAWSRLRLLRYF. The DNA of the CDR3 is TGTGCCTGGAGTCGGCTTAGGCTTCTTAGGTATTTT.

This clonotype has a handful of counts. The V and J genes are TRBV7-3 and TRBJ2-5, with TRBD1 identical over 7 bases. V gave up 5 bases and J gave up 2 bases; unmatched junction bases: 8. The CDR3 spans 15 residues. Germline V gene sequence: CDR1 SGHTA, CDR2 FQGTGA. CDR3 DNA sequence: TGTGCCAGCAGCCCTACAGGGGTCACTCAAGAGACCCAGTACTTC. This codes for CASSPTGVTQETQYF.

This clonotype was seen at least ten times. J is TRBJ1-5 and V is TRBV12-3 or TRBV12-4; maybe TRBD1 (5 bases). The CDR3 consists of 18 residues. Trimming removed 8 bases at V and 2 bases at J, with 25 bases between. CDR3 in DNA: TGTGCCAGCGGATTGGCACGACCCGGCGGGACTGGCAATCAGCCCCAGCATTTT. This translates into CASGLARPGGTGNQPQHF.

This chain links TRBV5-1 with TRBJ2-5, with D perhaps assigned TRBD1 or TRBD2 (5 bases each). Germline CDR1 is SGHRS and CDR2 is YFSETQ. Between the trimmed V and J ends, which lost 3 bases and 5 bases, there was a span of 14 bases. This CDR3 spans 14 amino acids. The chain's CDR3 is CASSSLGDGETQYF. CDR3 sequence (DNA): TGCGCCAGCAGCTCCCTGGGGGATGGGGAGACCCAGTACTTC. The variable domain in full, with the rest retrieved from reference TRBV5-1 and TRBJ2-5, is KAGVTQTPRYLIKTRGQQVTLSCSPISGHRSVSWYQQTPGQGLQFLFEYFSETQRNKGNFPGRFSGRQFSNSRSEMNVSTLELGDSALYLCASSSLGDGETQYFGPGTRLLVL.

The chain couples TRBV11-2 to TRBJ2-7; D possibly corresponds to TRBD2 (6 bases). CDR1 SGHAT and CDR2 FQNNGV come from the germline V gene. The CDR3 is 18 amino acids. V was cut by 5 bases and J by 0 bases, with 23 bases left in between. CDR3 sequence reads: CASSAVFRGGNVSYEQYF. The CDR3 DNA reads as TGTGCCAGCAGCGCCGTGTTTAGAGGCGGGAACGTCTCCTACGAGCAGTACTTC.

V usage is TRBV6-2 or TRBV6-3 and J usage is TRBJ2-7; the D gene could be TRBD1 or TRBD2 (5 bases each). Deletions cut 2 bases from V and 7 bases from J, with 18 bases between. The CDR3 is 15 amino acids. Germline V gives CDR1 MNHEY, CDR2 SVGEGT. For the CDR3, the DNA is TGTGCCAGCAGTTACACAAGGGACCCGGTGCGGGAGCAGTACTTC. Its translation is CASSYTRDPVREQYF.

This clonotype was counted ten times or more. The chain carries TRBV7-9 and TRBJ1-1; D ambiguous. This CDR3 contains 14 residues. Germline loops: CDR1 SEHNR, CDR2 FQNEAQ (reference sequence). Trimming took 5 bases from V and 6 from J, leaving 16 bases between them. CDR3 in amino acids: CASSRGGSLAEAFF. The CDR3 DNA reads TGTGCCAGCAGCCGCGGCGGATCCTTGGCTGAAGCTTTCTTT.

This clonotype appeared many times. The V call is TRBV11-1, the J call TRBJ2-7; D possibly corresponds to TRBD2 (6 bases). With 4 bases removed from V and 1 base from J, the gap between germline ends came to 20 bases. This CDR3 comprises 17 residues. Germline assignment: CDR1 SGHAT and CDR2 FQDESV (reference sequence). CDR3: CASSSTKAGLQSYEQYF. The CDR3 coding sequence is TGTGCCAGCAGCTCCACTAAGGCGGGACTGCAGTCCTACGAGCAGTACTTC.

Remarks on this clonotype: A clone one base away is much larger, so this may be a read error. The chain combines TRBV5-1 with TRBJ1-3, with 7 bases aligning to TRBD1. Per germline, CDR1 SGHRS and CDR2 YFSETQ. V lost 7 bases, J lost 0 bases, and 16 bases stayed unmatched. The CDR3 totals 18 residues. The CDR3 loop is CASGYSRGGSDSGNTIYF. CDR3 nucleotides: TGCGCCAGCGGCTACAGCAGGGGGGGCTCCGACTCTGGAAACACCATATATTTT.

This clonotype was seen at least ten times. This chain links TRBV11-2 with TRBJ2-7; 7 bases are shared with TRBD2. CDR1 and CDR2 (germline): SGHAT, FQNNGV. V shed 0 bases, J shed 2 bases, and the junction held 1 base outside the gene matches. This CDR3 is built from 14 residues. The DNA for the CDR3 is TGTGCCAGCAGCTTAGAAGCGGGACCCTACGAGCAGTACTTC. It codes for CASSLEAGPYEQYF.

This clonotype came up a few times. The chain links TRBV6-4 to TRBJ1-1, with 7 bases aligning to TRBD1. In germline, CDR1 is MRHNA, CDR2 SNTAGT. V lost 6 bases to trimming and J lost 1 base; unmatched junction nucleotides: 5. This CDR3 has 14 residues. CDR3 protein: CASRNGQENTEAFF. In DNA, the CDR3 is TGTGCCAGCAGAAACGGACAGGAGAACACTGAAGCTTTCTTT.

This chain connects TRBV19 to TRBJ1-1; no reliable D call. This CDR3 is 12 amino acids long. CDR1 is LNHDA and CDR2 is SQIVND in the germline V gene (reference sequence). Trimming took 8 bases from V and 4 from J, leaving 11 bases between them. This CDR3 is CASRDLATEAFF. DNA of the CDR3: TGTGCCAGTCGTGATCTCGCCACTGAAGCTTTCTTT.

This clonotype showed up many times. The chain couples TRBV6-1 to TRBJ1-1; maybe TRBD1 (5 bases). With 7 bases removed from V and 1 base from J, the gap between germline ends came to 13 bases. The CDR3 spans 14 residues. Germline values: CDR1 MNHNS, CDR2 SASEGT. CDR3: CASTLGQGNTEAFF. The CDR3 coding sequence is TGTGCCAGCACCCTAGGGCAGGGGAACACTGAAGCTTTCTTT.

Of note for this clonotype: The germline gene is not matched at one end of the junction; a read error may be the cause. V usage is TRBV6-5 and J usage is TRBJ2-7; 9 bases line up with TRBD1. The CDR3 runs 15 residues. Germline CDR1 MNHEY, CDR2 SVGAGI. CDR3 in DNA: TGTGCCAGCAGTTCCCGGGACAGGGCTTCCTACAAGCAGTACTTC. Its translation: CASSSRDRASYKQYF.

This clonotype was seen ten or more times. V gene TRBV27 combines with J gene TRBJ1-6, with no clear D. The germline V and J ends were trimmed by 0 bases and 9 bases, with 12 bases remaining between them. The CDR3 is made up of 15 amino acids. Germline V CDR1 and CDR2: MNHEY, SMNVEV (reference sequence). In nucleotides, the CDR3 is TGTGCCAGCAGTTTATCGGGAGGGCCGGGTTCACCCCTCCACTTT. Translation gives CASSLSGGPGSPLHF.

This clonotype appeared many times. The CDR3 DNA follows: TGTGCCAGCAGCTTCCTAGTGGGATACGAGCAGTACTTC. Its protein product is CASSFLVGYEQYF. V is TRBV5-5 and J is TRBJ2-7; no clear D gene. Germline CDR1 SGHKS, CDR2 YYEKEE (reference sequence). The CDR3 consists of 13 residues. V was clipped by 2 bases and J by 4 bases, with 10 bases between them.

This clonotype showed up many times. V usage is TRBV12-3 or TRBV12-4 and J usage is TRBJ2-2; D possibly matches TRBD1 or TRBD2 (6 bases each). This CDR3 is built from 16 residues. V was pared by 6 bases and J by 1 base, with 15 bases between. CDR3 sequence: CASSRGRGLNTGELFF. CDR3 nucleotides: TGTGCCAGCAGCAGGGGTCGGGGGCTGAACACCGGGGAGCTGTTTTTT.

Ten or more counts support this clonotype. The rearrangement links TRBV7-2 to TRBJ2-5; 9 bases agree with TRBD1. CDR1 is SGHTA and CDR2 is FQGNSA in the germline V gene. With 4 bases clipped from V and 5 bases from J, the junction kept 8 bases outside the gene matches. This CDR3 region has 15 residues. The CDR3 sequence is CASSYGQGRRETQYF. The DNA for the CDR3 is TGTGCCAGCAGCTACGGACAGGGGAGGAGGGAGACCCAGTACTTC.

Ten or more counts support this clonotype. The V and J genes are TRBV9 and TRBJ1-1; TRBD1 matches at 7 bases. This CDR3 region has 13 residues. The V segment lost 0 bases and the J segment 11 bases; nucleotides outside the gene matches: 7. Germline values: CDR1 SGDLS, CDR2 YYNGEE. The CDR3 region has the DNA TGTGCCAGCAGCGTAGGGGACAGCCCCGCGGCTTTCTTT. This sequence encodes CASSVGDSPAAFF.

This clonotype was counted at least ten times. V and J are TRBV20-1 and TRBJ2-7; 9 positions match TRBD2. The junction had 12 bases not matched to a gene; V was cut back by 6 bases and J by 3 bases. The CDR3 contains 15 residues. Germline CDR1 reads DFQATT; CDR2 reads SNEGSKA (reference sequence). The chain's CDR3 is CSALTGLAKNYEQYF. DNA for the CDR3: TGCAGTGCCTTAACTGGACTAGCGAAAAACTACGAGCAGTACTTC.

At least ten counts were recorded for this clonotype. CDR3 in amino acids: CSVAVQGTGELFF. The CDR3 DNA sequence: TGCAGCGTTGCTGTACAGGGGACCGGGGAGCTGTTTTTT. The chain uses TRBV29-1 and TRBJ2-2, with 7 nucleotides matching TRBD1. CDR1 and CDR2 (germline): SQVTM, ANQGSEA. The CDR3 has 13 amino acids. Trimming at V came to 4 bases and at J to 5 bases, leaving 4 bases not matched to a gene.

The gene calls are TRBV28 and TRBJ2-7; TRBD2 matches at 11 bases. The trim removed 5 bases at V and 3 bases at J, leaving 6 bases unmatched. This CDR3 spans 15 amino acids. Germline loops: CDR1 MDHEN, CDR2 SYDVKM. The CDR3 sequence: CASSGTGTSGYEQYF. CDR3 nucleotides: TGTGCCAGCAGTGGAACCGGGACTAGCGGCTACGAGCAGTACTTC.

This clonotype was counted ten times or more. The chain has TRBV20-1 and TRBJ1-3, with D unclear. Germline CDR1 reads DFQATT; CDR2 reads SNEGSKA (reference sequence). This CDR3 region has 11 residues. With 7 bases removed from V and 3 bases from J, the gap between germline ends came to 7 bases. The CDR3 nucleotides are TGCAGTGTTTATGATGGAAACACCATATATTTT. Translated: CSVYDGNTIYF.

This clonotype was found many times. The chain recombines TRBV12-5 with TRBJ1-5, with D hard to call. CDR1 LGHNT and CDR2 FRNRAP come from the germline V gene. Trimming took off 3 bases at V and 0 bases at J, with 12 bases between the two ends. This CDR3 spans 16 amino acids. The CDR3 reads CASGLAPGISNQPQHF. The CDR3 nucleotides are TGTGCTAGTGGTTTAGCACCCGGGATTAGCAATCAGCCCCAGCATTTT.

This clonotype showed up many times. A much more abundant neighbour one base away suggests this may be a read error. The chain combines TRBV6-1 with TRBJ1-1; tentatively, D is TRBD1 (5 bases). This CDR3 has 15 amino acids. Germline V CDR1 and CDR2: MNHNS, SASEGT. The CDR3: CASRVQVGFNTGAFF. The CDR3 coding sequence is TGTGCCAGCAGGGTACAGGTGGGATTTAACACTGGAGCTTTCTTT.

This clonotype was found a few times. CDR3 sequence (DNA): TGTGCCAGCAGTTTGCGAGGCGGGGGGCTCACCGGGGAGCTGTTTTTT. Protein: CASSLRGGGLTGELFF. J is TRBJ2-2 and V is TRBV12-3 or TRBV12-4; 8 positions agree with TRBD2. CDR3 length: 16 amino acids. The V and J ends lost 3 bases and 4 bases, in that order; junction bases with no gene match: 7.